A selection of T cell receptor beta chains follows, all from one sample in a study of blood T cell repertoires in COVID-19. Clones were read by immunoSEQ multiplex PCR, and TCRdb kept only the in-frame ones, dropping some. The sample has about 270,000 clones, under 95% seen once. The sequenced sample was PBMCs or T cells enriched from blood (not recorded which). These receptors came from a man aged 35 to 55 who had been exposed to COVID-19. CDR3s include the opening cysteine and the closing phenylalanine or tryptophan. D genes are given only for firm matches. Not every row has a clone size; where given, it reads once, few, many or a size class.

length	V	D	J	size	DNA	CDR3
14	TRBV19	TRBD2	TRBJ2-2	-	TGTGCCTCATTAGCGGGAGGAAACACCGGGGAGCTGTTTTTT	CASLAGGNTGELFF
12	TRBV30	-	TRBJ1-1	-	TGTGCCTGGGGAGGAGACTCGTCCGAAGCTTTCTTT	CAWGGDSSEAFF
13	TRBV19	TRBD1	TRBJ1-6	-	TGTGCCAGTACGGGACAGAATAATTCACCCCTCCACTTT	CASTGQNNSPLHF
21	TRBV21-1	-	TRBJ1-1	-	TGTGCCAGCAGCAATGGGCGGGGGCGTCGGCTCAGTTTTTTAGTGAACACTGAAGCTTTCTTT	CASSNGRGRRLSFLVNTEAFF
13	TRBV7-9	-	TRBJ2-7	-	TGTGCCAGCAGCTACGGGGACTCCTACGAGCAGTACTTC	CASSYGDSYEQYF
13	TRBV28	TRBD1	TRBJ1-5	-	TGTGCCAGCAGCTGGGACAGGGTAAATCCCCAGCATTTT	CASSWDRVNPQHF
14	TRBV6-5	TRBD1	TRBJ1-4	-	TGTGCCAGCAGTTACGGACAGGGCGGTGAAAAACTGTTTTTT	CASSYGQGGEKLFF
12	TRBV20-1	TRBD1	TRBJ1-2	few	TGCAGTGCTAGTACAGGGGGAGACGGCTACACCTTC	CSASTGGDGYTF
14	TRBV7-3	TRBD1	TRBJ1-1	-	TGTGCCAGCAGCTTCGGGACAGGGGGCACTGAAGCTTTCTTT	CASSFGTGGTEAFF
16	TRBV5-1	-	TRBJ2-1	-	TGCGCCAGCAGCGTGGGGCCGGGACTTGATGCCAATGAGCAGTTCTTC	CASSVGPGLDANEQFF
16	TRBV9	-	TRBJ1-5	once	TGTGCCAGCAGCTCAGGGGAGACAGGTAGCAATCAGCCCCAGCATTTT	CASSSGETGSNQPQHF
14	TRBV5-1	TRBD1	TRBJ1-1	-	TGCGCCAGCACCACGACAGGGGGCGGCACTGAAGCTTTCTTT	CASTTTGGGTEAFF
12	TRBV28	-	TRBJ1-1	-	TGTGCCAGCAGTTCGGGGGGAACTGAAGCTTTCTTT	CASSSGGTEAFF
12	TRBV30	-	TRBJ2-2	-	TGTGCCGGACCCAGGGGAAACGGGGAGCTGTTTTTT	CAGPRGNGELFF
15	TRBV28	-	TRBJ1-4	-	TGTGCCAGCAGGCGAGAGGTGTCGGCTAATGAAAAACTGTTTTTT	CASRREVSANEKLFF
21	TRBV7-3	TRBD2	TRBJ2-1	-	TGTGCCAGCAGCCCCAACCCCCGTCGGCTAGCGGGATCAGCCTCCTACAATGAGCAGTTCTTC	CASSPNPRRLAGSASYNEQFF
13	TRBV5-1	-	TRBJ1-1	-	TGCGCCAGCAGCCGGGGTACGAACACTGAAGCTTTCTTT	CASSRGTNTEAFF
12	TRBV6-5	-	TRBJ1-6	-	TGTGCCAGCAGCGTCGACAGGCTCCCCCTCCACTTT	CASSVDRLPLHF
19	TRBV4-1	TRBD1	TRBJ1-4	-	TGCGCCAGCAGCCACCATGTTAAATGGGTCCGACAGGGCGGCGAAAAACTGTTTTTT	CASSHHVKWVRQGGEKLFF
15	TRBV27	TRBD1	TRBJ1-2	-	TGTGCCAGCAGTTTACAACAGGGGTTGGACTATGGCTACACCTTC	CASSLQQGLDYGYTF
18	TRBV2	TRBD2	TRBJ2-3	-	TGTGCCAGCAGTGTCTCTAGCGGGCATACCAGGCGCACAGATACGCAGTATTTT	CASSVSSGHTRRTDTQYF
16	TRBV6-6	TRBD2	TRBJ2-7	-	TGTGCCAGCAGCTCCAGTGGGATAGCGGGATCAGGAGAGCAGTACTTC	CASSSSGIAGSGEQYF
13	TRBV9	-	TRBJ1-1	-	TGTGCCAGCAGCGCAACACAGAACACTGAAGCTTTCTTT	CASSATQNTEAFF
14	TRBV28	-	TRBJ1-5	-	TGTGCCAGCAGTTATCAGTCCGGCAATCAGCCCCAGCATTTT	CASSYQSGNQPQHF
19	TRBV7-6	-	TRBJ1-6	-	TGTGCCAGCAGCTTAGTTGATGATTGGGGGGACCTAAATAATTCACCCCTCCACTTT	CASSLVDDWGDLNNSPLHF
15	TRBV11-2	TRBD1	TRBJ1-2	once	TGTGCCAGCAGCCTAGGGACAGGCGGTTTAGATGGCTACACCTTC	CASSLGTGGLDGYTF
14	TRBV19	-	TRBJ2-7	-	TGTGCCAGTAGTATAGCGACAGCATCCTACGAGCAGTACTTC	CASSIATASYEQYF
16	TRBV27	TRBD2	TRBJ2-1	-	TGTGCCAGCAGTTTATCGGGGAGCGGGAGCTACAATGAGCAGTTCTTC	CASSLSGSGSYNEQFF
16	TRBV2	-	TRBJ1-6	-	TGTGCCAGCAGTGAAGCCCAGATCCTTTTTAATTCACCCCTCCACTTT	CASSEAQILFNSPLHF
15	TRBV14	TRBD2	TRBJ2-7	-	TGTGCCAGCAGCCTTACTAGCGGGAGGGCTCACGAGCAGTACTTC	CASSLTSGRAHEQYF
16	TRBV18	-	TRBJ1-5	-	TGTGCCAGCTCACCCCGCCCCTCGGGGGGAGATCAGCCCCAGCATTTT	CASSPRPSGGDQPQHF
11	TRBV12-3/TRBV12-4	-	TRBJ1-2	-	TGTGCCAGCGGCCTTCTTCCTGGCTACACCTTC	CASGLLPGYTF
15	TRBV25-1	TRBD2	TRBJ2-5	-	TGTGCCAGCATGGGGGGACTAGAAATACCTGAGACCCAGTACTTC	CASMGGLEIPETQYF
18	TRBV7-9	TRBD1	TRBJ2-1	-	TGTGCCAGCAGCCGTTCTTGGACAGGGCGAGTCATATACAATGAGCAGTTCTTC	CASSRSWTGRVIYNEQFF
12	TRBV5-4	-	TRBJ2-5	-	TGTGCCAGCAGCTTGTATCAAGAGACCCAGTACTTC	CASSLYQETQYF
15	TRBV4-1	-	TRBJ2-2	-	TGCGCCAGCAGCCAATTGGGGCCGAACACCGGGGAGCTGTTTTTT	CASSQLGPNTGELFF
14	TRBV5-1	TRBD1	TRBJ1-2	-	TGCGCCAGCAGCTTGGAAGACAGGGGGAGAGGGTACACCTTC	CASSLEDRGRGYTF
19	TRBV5-1	TRBD1	TRBJ2-4	-	TGCGCCAGCAGCCCTCGTCAGTCAGGGGGTCCCCAATTTGAAAACATTCAGTACTTC	CASSPRQSGGPQFENIQYF
18	TRBV14	-	TRBJ1-2	-	TGTGCCAGCAGCCAAGAGGCCGTTTTACCAGGGGCTAACTATGGCTACACCTTC	CASSQEAVLPGANYGYTF
15	TRBV28	TRBD2	TRBJ2-7	-	TGTGCCAGCACGGGGAGGGAGGTGGGGTCTGGGGAGCAGTACTTC	CASTGREVGSGEQYF
14	TRBV13	-	TRBJ2-7	-	TGTGCCAGCAGCGTAAGCGGGCGCTCCTACGAGCAGTACTTC	CASSVSGRSYEQYF
13	TRBV19	-	TRBJ1-2	-	TGTGCCAGCAGTGATGGCCCTTCCTATGGCTACACCTTC	CASSDGPSYGYTF
14	TRBV30	-	TRBJ1-1	-	TGTGCCTGGAGTGGCGGACTGGGGAATACTGAAGCTTTCTTT	CAWSGGLGNTEAFF
16	TRBV5-5	TRBD2	TRBJ2-2	once	TGTGCCAGCAGGACCGTACTAGCGGGGAACACCGGGGAGCTGTTTTTT	CASRTVLAGNTGELFF